This T cell receptor beta chain was identified during a study of blood T cell repertoires in COVID-19. CDR1 and CDR2 from the germline V gene are SGHDT and YYEEEE. The junction had 6 bases not matched to a gene; V was cut back by 2 bases and J by 4 bases. The CDR3 consists of 15 residues. The repertoire was sequenced with immunoSEQ multiplex PCR; TCRdb's copy has only in-frame clones and lacks some. The sample lists about 160,000 clones, just under 85% seen once, with 20% to 25% in the top ten. Specimen: peripheral blood. This TCR derives from a woman older than 75 with acute or convalescent COVID-19. This chain connects TRBV5-6 to TRBJ1-2; 9 bases line up with TRBD1. DNA for the CDR3: TGTGCCAGCAGCTTAGGGCCACAGGGGGCCTATGGCTACACCTTC. This sequence encodes CASSLGPQGAYGYTF.